These T cell receptor beta chains were read from a single sample in a study of response to subunit inactivated influenza vaccine. TCRdb itself ran the RT-PCR reads through MiXCR, one entry per CDR3 protein. The sample consists of 500,000 or so distinct CDR3 sequences, about 15% of them appearing once. The sample in question was CD4+ T cells sorted from PBMCs, obtained less than 30 months after vaccination. The receptors were gathered from a man between 45 and 75 years old who received an inactivated influenza vaccine. Each CDR3 is given with its conserved first and last residue. The D gene is left open where the match is weak. Clone size is not always given. Where it is, it says once, few, many or a class for expanded clones.

d_call: NA; clone_size: many; j_call: TRBJ2-1; v_call: TRBV4-3; cdr3_aa: CASSQVRGAGEQFF; cdr3_nt: TGCGCCAGCAGCCAAGTACGGGGGGCGGGTGAGCAGTTCTTC
d_call: TRBD2; clone_size: NA; j_call: TRBJ2-3; v_call: TRBV6-1; cdr3_aa: CASSDMASGPDTQYF; cdr3_nt: TGTGCCAGCAGTGATATGGCTAGCGGACCAGATACGCAGTATTTT
d_call: NA; clone_size: few; j_call: TRBJ1-3; v_call: TRBV7-2; cdr3_aa: CASSLMGPGGGNTIYF; cdr3_nt: TGTGCCAGCAGCTTAATGGGACCAGGCGGTGGAAACACCATATATTTT
d_call: NA; clone_size: many; j_call: TRBJ2-3; v_call: TRBV5-1; cdr3_aa: CASSTDRSDTQYF; cdr3_nt: TGCGCCAGCAGCACAGACAGGTCTGATACGCAGTATTTT
d_call: TRBD1; clone_size: few; j_call: TRBJ1-1; v_call: TRBV15; cdr3_aa: CATSRGQGVDTEAFF; cdr3_nt: TGTGCCACCAGCAGAGGACAGGGGGTAGACACTGAAGCTTTCTTT
d_call: TRBD1; clone_size: few; j_call: TRBJ2-5; v_call: TRBV5-1; cdr3_aa: CASSSAGQGQETQYF; cdr3_nt: TGCGCCAGCAGCTCCGCGGGACAGGGCCAAGAGACCCAGTACTTC
d_call: NA; clone_size: few; j_call: TRBJ2-7; v_call: TRBV6-2/TRBV6-3; cdr3_aa: CASSYFGGSAYEQYF; cdr3_nt: TGTGCCAGCAGTTACTTCGGAGGATCAGCCTACGAGCAGTACTTC
d_call: TRBD1; clone_size: NA; j_call: TRBJ1-5; v_call: TRBV20-1; cdr3_aa: CSAWTGARMYSNQPQHF; cdr3_nt: TGCAGTGCTTGGACAGGGGCGCGTATGTATAGCAATCAGCCCCAGCATTTT
d_call: TRBD2; clone_size: NA; j_call: TRBJ2-7; v_call: TRBV12-3/TRBV12-4; cdr3_aa: CASSNSGTYEQYF; cdr3_nt: TGTGCCAGCAGCAATAGCGGGACTTACGAGCAGTACTTC
d_call: NA; clone_size: few; j_call: TRBJ1-6; v_call: TRBV9; cdr3_aa: CASSPRTVLGYNSPLHF; cdr3_nt: TGTGCCAGCAGCCCAAGGACAGTCCTCGGCTATAATTCACCCCTCCACTTT
d_call: NA; clone_size: once; j_call: TRBJ2-3; v_call: TRBV3-1; cdr3_aa: CASSKEVPSTDTQYF; cdr3_nt: TGTGCCAGCAGCAAGGAGGTCCCTTCCACAGATACGCAGTATTTT
d_call: NA; clone_size: NA; j_call: TRBJ2-7; v_call: TRBV5-5; cdr3_aa: CASSLAGFQGIKYF; cdr3_nt: TGTGCCAGCAGCTTGGCCGGTTTCCAGGGTATTAAGTACTTC
d_call: TRBD2; clone_size: NA; j_call: TRBJ2-5; v_call: TRBV6-2/TRBV6-3; cdr3_aa: CASREVVQETQYF; cdr3_nt: TGTGCCAGCCGGGAGGTCGTACAAGAGACCCAGTACTTC
d_call: TRBD2; clone_size: few; j_call: TRBJ2-5; v_call: TRBV14; cdr3_aa: CASSRGIRGTRETQYF; cdr3_nt: TGTGCCAGCAGCCGAGGAATACGGGGGACTAGAGAGACCCAGTACTTC
d_call: NA; clone_size: NA; j_call: TRBJ2-6; v_call: TRBV7-9; cdr3_aa: CASSYQGGANVLTF; cdr3_nt: TGTGCCAGCAGCTACCAGGGGGGGGCCAACGTCCTGACTTTC
d_call: NA; clone_size: NA; j_call: TRBJ1-5; v_call: TRBV20-1; cdr3_aa: CSSGQPTGGGQPQHF; cdr3_nt: TGCAGTTCGGGCCAGCCTACGGGCGGCGGGCAGCCCCAGCATTTT
d_call: NA; clone_size: few; j_call: TRBJ1-5; v_call: TRBV4-2; cdr3_aa: CASSHYSRGQPQHF; cdr3_nt: TGTGCCAGCAGCCATTACAGTCGGGGTCAGCCCCAGCATTTT
d_call: TRBD1; clone_size: NA; j_call: TRBJ2-5; v_call: TRBV5-5; cdr3_aa: CASSLTGTGEDETQYF; cdr3_nt: TGTGCCAGCAGCTTAACCGGGACAGGGGAGGACGAGACCCAGTACTTC
d_call: NA; clone_size: NA; j_call: TRBJ2-1; v_call: TRBV20-1; cdr3_aa: CSAREGAHEQFF; cdr3_nt: TGCAGTGCTAGAGAAGGGGCGCATGAGCAGTTCTTC
d_call: NA; clone_size: NA; j_call: TRBJ2-2; v_call: TRBV11-2; cdr3_aa: CASSLVEGNTGELFF; cdr3_nt: TGTGCCAGCAGCTTAGTGGAGGGGAACACCGGGGAGCTGTTTTTT
d_call: NA; clone_size: few; j_call: TRBJ2-5; v_call: TRBV11-2; cdr3_aa: CASSLRMGPVASETQYF; cdr3_nt: TGTGCCAGCAGTTTAAGGATGGGACCGGTCGCTTCAGAGACCCAGTACTTC
d_call: NA; clone_size: few; j_call: TRBJ2-7; v_call: TRBV6-2/TRBV6-3; cdr3_aa: CASSYNPREHSYEQYF; cdr3_nt: TGTGCCAGCAGTTACAACCCCCGGGAGCACTCCTACGAGCAGTACTTC
d_call: NA; clone_size: NA; j_call: TRBJ2-7; v_call: TRBV12-3/TRBV12-4; cdr3_aa: CASSWDGSGTYEQYF; cdr3_nt: TGTGCCAGCAGTTGGGATGGATCAGGGACCTACGAGCAGTACTTC
d_call: NA; clone_size: few; j_call: TRBJ2-2; v_call: TRBV28; cdr3_aa: CASSPEVRTGELFF; cdr3_nt: TGTGCCAGCAGCCCCGAAGTAAGGACCGGGGAGCTGTTTTTT
d_call: NA; clone_size: NA; j_call: TRBJ2-1; v_call: TRBV20-1; cdr3_aa: CSARDSGGQWGYEQFF; cdr3_nt: TGCAGTGCTAGAGATAGTGGCGGACAGTGGGGCTATGAGCAGTTCTTC
d_call: TRBD2; clone_size: NA; j_call: TRBJ2-3; v_call: TRBV28; cdr3_aa: CASSLELVGLRGALDTQYF; cdr3_nt: TGTGCCAGCAGTTTAGAACTAGTGGGACTACGGGGCGCCCTAGATACGCAGTATTTT
d_call: NA; clone_size: few; j_call: TRBJ1-5; v_call: TRBV6-5; cdr3_aa: CASSYRLDQPQHF; cdr3_nt: TGTGCCAGCAGTTACAGGTTGGATCAGCCCCAGCATTTT
d_call: TRBD1; clone_size: NA; j_call: TRBJ1-2; v_call: TRBV6-2/TRBV6-3; cdr3_aa: CASRGQFSGYGYTF; cdr3_nt: TGTGCCAGCAGGGGACAGTTCAGCGGCTATGGCTACACCTTC
d_call: TRBD1; clone_size: NA; j_call: TRBJ2-7; v_call: TRBV20-1; cdr3_aa: CSAEGQGAPAEQYF; cdr3_nt: TGCAGTGCTGAGGGACAGGGAGCCCCCGCCGAGCAGTACTTC
d_call: TRBD1; clone_size: NA; j_call: TRBJ2-2; v_call: TRBV18; cdr3_aa: CASSPPSGGTTGELFF; cdr3_nt: TGTGCCAGCTCACCACCGTCAGGGGGTACCACCGGGGAGCTGTTTTTT
d_call: TRBD2; clone_size: NA; j_call: TRBJ2-5; v_call: TRBV11-2; cdr3_aa: CASSLRDYPLKETQYF; cdr3_nt: TGTGCCAGCAGCTTACGGGACTATCCCTTAAAAGAGACCCAGTACTTC
d_call: NA; clone_size: few; j_call: TRBJ1-1; v_call: TRBV7-8; cdr3_aa: CASRDPGSTEAFF; cdr3_nt: TGTGCCAGCAGGGACCCAGGTTCCACTGAAGCTTTCTTT
d_call: TRBD2; clone_size: NA; j_call: TRBJ2-3; v_call: TRBV5-1; cdr3_aa: CASSFSSLAGGTDTQYF; cdr3_nt: TGCGCCAGCAGCTTCTCATCACTAGCGGGGGGCACAGATACGCAGTATTTT
d_call: NA; clone_size: few; j_call: TRBJ1-4; v_call: TRBV7-2; cdr3_aa: CASSPDTYATNEKLFF; cdr3_nt: TGTGCCAGCAGTCCGGACACATATGCAACTAATGAAAAACTGTTTTTT
d_call: NA; clone_size: many; j_call: TRBJ2-5; v_call: TRBV15; cdr3_aa: CATSRDRGLGRQETQYF; cdr3_nt: TGTGCCACCAGCAGAGATAGGGGGTTGGGACGCCAAGAGACCCAGTACTTC
d_call: NA; clone_size: NA; j_call: TRBJ2-7; v_call: TRBV3-1; cdr3_aa: CASSQREGVNEQYF; cdr3_nt: TGTGCCAGCAGCCAAAGGGAGGGGGTAAACGAGCAGTACTTC
d_call: NA; clone_size: once; j_call: TRBJ2-5; v_call: TRBV6-2/TRBV6-3; cdr3_aa: CASSYPPNPRTRKTQETQYF; cdr3_nt: TGTGCCAGCAGTTATCCACCAAATCCTAGGACACGAAAAACTCAAGAGACCCAGTACTTC
d_call: TRBD2; clone_size: few; j_call: TRBJ2-1; v_call: TRBV4-2; cdr3_aa: CASSQEASGGISYNEQFF; cdr3_nt: TGTGCCAGCAGCCAAGAGGCTAGCGGGGGAATATCCTACAATGAGCAGTTCTTC
d_call: NA; clone_size: many; j_call: TRBJ2-1; v_call: TRBV6-2/TRBV6-3; cdr3_aa: CASSPQLGNTEQFF; cdr3_nt: TGTGCCAGCAGCCCCCAACTCGGAAATACTGAGCAGTTCTTC
d_call: TRBD1; clone_size: NA; j_call: TRBJ1-1; v_call: TRBV10-3; cdr3_aa: CAIRKTGWDTEAFF; cdr3_nt: TGTGCCATACGGAAGACAGGGTGGGACACTGAAGCTTTCTTT
d_call: TRBD2; clone_size: many; j_call: TRBJ2-7; v_call: TRBV6-2/TRBV6-3; cdr3_aa: CASRDWRESYEQYF; cdr3_nt: TGTGCCAGCAGGGACTGGCGGGAGTCCTACGAGCAGTACTTC
d_call: NA; clone_size: NA; j_call: TRBJ2-1; v_call: TRBV20-1; cdr3_aa: CSARKLGGKFLHEQFF; cdr3_nt: TGCAGTGCTAGAAAATTGGGCGGGAAGTTTCTCCATGAGCAGTTCTTC
d_call: NA; clone_size: many; j_call: TRBJ1-3; v_call: TRBV7-8; cdr3_aa: CASTWAVNSGNTIYF; cdr3_nt: TGTGCCAGCACTTGGGCGGTCAACTCTGGAAACACCATATATTTT
d_call: TRBD2; clone_size: few; j_call: TRBJ2-3; v_call: TRBV9; cdr3_aa: CASSALAGASTDTQYF; cdr3_nt: TGTGCCAGCAGCGCATTAGCGGGGGCGAGCACAGATACGCAGTATTTT
d_call: NA; clone_size: many; j_call: TRBJ2-2; v_call: TRBV5-6; cdr3_aa: CASSLSPNTGELFF; cdr3_nt: TGTGCCAGCAGCTTGTCACCGAACACCGGGGAGCTGTTTTTT
d_call: TRBD1; clone_size: few; j_call: TRBJ2-7; v_call: TRBV2; cdr3_aa: CASSERGSTGGYEQYF; cdr3_nt: TGTGCCAGCAGTGAACGGGGCTCGACAGGGGGCTACGAGCAGTACTTC
d_call: NA; clone_size: few; j_call: TRBJ1-2; v_call: TRBV29-1; cdr3_aa: CSVELQGSYGYTF; cdr3_nt: TGCAGCGTTGAACTCCAGGGAAGCTATGGCTACACCTTC
d_call: NA; clone_size: few; j_call: TRBJ2-3; v_call: TRBV28; cdr3_aa: CASIQGSDTQYF; cdr3_nt: TGTGCCAGCATACAGGGCTCAGATACGCAGTATTTT
d_call: TRBD1; clone_size: NA; j_call: TRBJ2-1; v_call: TRBV7-2; cdr3_aa: CASSHRGIANEQFF; cdr3_nt: TGTGCCAGCAGCCACAGGGGGATAGCGAATGAGCAGTTCTTC
d_call: NA; clone_size: few; j_call: TRBJ2-1; v_call: TRBV11-2; cdr3_aa: CASSLVRRHEQFF; cdr3_nt: TGTGCCAGCAGCTTAGTGAGGCGCCATGAGCAGTTCTTC
d_call: NA; clone_size: NA; j_call: TRBJ2-1; v_call: TRBV3-1; cdr3_aa: CASSQGLERHNEQFF; cdr3_nt: TGTGCCAGCAGCCAAGGACTAGAACGGCACAATGAGCAGTTCTTC
d_call: NA; clone_size: few; j_call: TRBJ2-3; v_call: TRBV7-8; cdr3_aa: CASSLVLVPVSTDTQYF; cdr3_nt: TGTGCCAGCAGCTTAGTTCTGGTCCCCGTTAGCACAGATACGCAGTATTTT
d_call: NA; clone_size: NA; j_call: TRBJ1-5; v_call: TRBV29-1; cdr3_aa: CSVAVTGVGQPQHF; cdr3_nt: TGCAGCGTTGCCGTTACGGGGGTCGGTCAGCCCCAGCATTTT
d_call: NA; clone_size: NA; j_call: TRBJ1-1; v_call: TRBV12-3/TRBV12-4; cdr3_aa: CASSLGNLNTEAFF; cdr3_nt: TGTGCCAGCAGTTTGGGCAACTTGAACACTGAAGCTTTCTTT
d_call: NA; clone_size: NA; j_call: TRBJ2-7; v_call: TRBV6-2/TRBV6-3; cdr3_aa: CASSPLLGLNYEQYF; cdr3_nt: TGTGCCAGCAGTCCCTTACTCGGGCTTAACTACGAGCAGTACTTC